These 8 T cell receptor beta chains originate from one sample sequenced in a study of graft-versus-host responses after intestinal transplantation. The table came from immunoSEQ multiplex PCR; TCRdb's copy has only in-frame clones and leaves some out. The repertoire holds 30,000 to 35,000 clones, with approximately 83% as singletons. The antigens these receptors bind are not known. The specimen comprised unstimulated CD8+ T cells sorted from spleen or lymph node cells, sampled before intestinal transplant. These receptors were taken from a human donor who received an intestinal transplant.

The J gene is TRBJ1-1, the V gene TRBV29-1; D remains unclear. CDR3 length: 11 residues. Germline CDR1 reads SQVTM; CDR2 reads ANQGSEA. V lost 6 bases and J 7 bases, leaving 12 bases between the germline ends. The CDR3 loop reads CSVARQDEAFF. CDR3 in DNA: TGCAGCGTCGCCCGACAAGATGAAGCTTTCTTT. Complete variable domain (other parts from reference TRBV29-1 and TRBJ1-1): SAVISQKPSRDICQRGTSLTIQCQVDSQVTMMFWYRQQPGQSLTLIATANQGSEATYESGFVIDKFPISRPNLTFSTLTVSNMSPEDSSIYLCSVARQDEAFFGQGTRLTVV.

The V and J genes are TRBV29-1 and TRBJ2-2; D remains ambiguous. Looked up from germline, CDR1 is SQVTM and CDR2 is ANQGSEA. The CDR3 is made up of 13 amino acids. The germline V and J ends were trimmed by 4 bases and 0 bases, with 6 bases remaining between them. The CDR3, as DNA: TGCAGCGTTGCCCGGGCGAACACCGGGGAGCTGTTTTTT. It codes for CSVARANTGELFF.

V usage is TRBV5-1 and J usage is TRBJ2-3; TRBD2 agrees at 10 bases. CDR3 length equals 17 residues. Germline-derived CDR1 and CDR2 are SGHRS and YFSETQ. V gave up 1 base and J gave up 0 bases; unmatched junction bases: 5. The CDR3: CASSLTLAGLSTDTQYF. In DNA form, the CDR3 reads TGCGCCAGCAGCTTGACACTAGCGGGGCTGAGCACAGATACGCAGTATTTT.

On this clone: With a far larger clone one base away, a read error is the likely cause. Other DNA sequences in this specimen translate into the identical CDR3. The chain combines TRBV6-5 with TRBJ1-1; D is perhaps TRBD1 (5 bases). Germline assignment: CDR1 MNHEY and CDR2 SVGAGI. The V end lost 5 bases, the J end lost 1 base, and 8 bases lay between the germline ends. This CDR3 spans 13 amino acids. The CDR3 is CASSDGQNTEAFF. Written as DNA, the CDR3 is TGTGCCAGCAGTGACGGACAGAACACTGAAGCTTTCTTT.

The rearrangement joins TRBV7-1 to TRBJ2-2, with a tentative D call TRBD1 (6 bases). TRBV7-1 is an ORF for which the function is uncertain. V dropped 5 bases and J dropped 7 bases, with 17 bases sitting between them. The CDR3 totals 15 residues. CDR3 bases: TGTGCCAGCAGCCCAGGGGCAGGGAATGTCGGGGAGCTGTTTTTT. This sequence encodes CASSPGAGNVGELFF.

The chain recombines TRBV2 with TRBJ2-3; weak D call: TRBD2 (5 bases). V dropped 1 base and J dropped 0 bases, with 8 bases sitting between them. This CDR3 region has 15 residues. CDR1 is SNHLY and CDR2 is FYNNEI in the germline V gene. CDR3 nucleotide sequence: TGTGCCAGCAGTGAAGACTGGGAGAGCACAGATACGCAGTATTTT. This codes for CASSEDWESTDTQYF.

The chain is built from TRBV19 and TRBJ1-1, with D uncertain. The CDR3 is made up of 13 amino acids. The V end lost 5 bases, the J end lost 6 bases, and 13 bases lay between the germline ends. Germline V gene data show CDR1 as LNHDA and CDR2 as SQIVND (reference sequence). This CDR3 reads CASSLLTGSEAFF. CDR3 nucleotides: TGTGCCAGTAGTCTTCTAACGGGATCTGAAGCTTTCTTT. The full variable domain, with the rest looked up from reference TRBV19 and TRBJ1-1, is DGGITQSPKYLFRKEGQNVTLSCEQNLNHDAMYWYRQDPGQGLRLIYYSQIVNDFQKGDIAEGYSVSREKKESFPLTVTSAQKNPTAFYLCASSLLTGSEAFFGQGTRLTVV.

This rearrangement joins TRBV27 to TRBJ1-5, with a possible D match to TRBD1 (5 bases). V lost 6 bases and J lost 5, with 20 bases in between. The V gene's germline CDR1 is MNHEY and CDR2 SMNVEV (reference sequence). The CDR3 runs to 16 residues. The CDR3 sequence is CASRPTPQGIHQPQHF. For the CDR3, the DNA is TGTGCCAGCAGACCTACCCCCCAGGGAATCCATCAGCCCCAGCATTTT.